The 22 T cell receptor beta chains listed next were all sequenced from one sample in a study of blood T cell repertoires in COVID-19. Measured with immunoSEQ multiplex PCR; TCRdb has only the in-frame clones, and not every one. Of about 130,000 clones in the sample, more than 70% are singletons; the top ten hold more than 1.3%. The source material was peripheral blood. The receptor source for this set is a man in his 60s with acute or convalescent COVID-19.

The chain has TRBV20-1 and TRBJ1-6; a possible D gene is TRBD1 (5 bases). Deletions cut 3 bases from V and 4 bases from J, with 19 bases between. Germline V gene data show CDR1 as DFQATT and CDR2 as SNEGSKA (reference sequence). There are 17 residues in the CDR3. The CDR3 here is CSASRQGRGAYNSPLHF. CDR3 coding DNA: TGCAGTGCTAGTAGGCAAGGCCGCGGGGCGTATAATTCACCCCTCCACTTT.

The J gene is TRBJ2-3, the V gene TRBV11-2, with a possible D match to TRBD1 (5 bases). Trimming shortened V by 0 bases and J by 4 bases, and 8 bases separated the two germline ends. From germline, CDR1 is SGHAT and CDR2 FQNNGV. This CDR3 has 14 residues. CDR3 region: CASSLDRGPDTQYF. CDR3 nucleotides: TGTGCCAGCAGCTTAGATAGGGGTCCAGATACGCAGTATTTT.

This sequence joins TRBV5-1 and TRBJ2-5, with TRBD2 identical over 11 bases. In germline, CDR1 is SGHRS, CDR2 YFSETQ. The trim removed 4 bases at V and 5 bases at J, leaving 7 bases unmatched. The CDR3 is 15 residues long. The CDR3 spells CASSPLAGVRETQYF. CDR3 DNA sequence: TGCGCCAGCAGCCCACTAGCGGGAGTTCGGGAGACCCAGTACTTC.

The V and J genes are TRBV9 and TRBJ2-1, with a tentative D call TRBD2 (7 bases). CDR1 and CDR2 from the germline V gene are SGDLS and YYNGEE. There are 17 residues in the CDR3. V was trimmed by 3 bases and J by 9 bases, leaving 25 bases between them. CDR3 residues: CASSGEGGGGRSTEQFF. In nucleotides, the CDR3 is TGTGCCAGCAGCGGCGAAGGTGGGGGGGGCCGGAGCACTGAGCAGTTCTTC.

This clone was observed a few times. The chain links TRBV10-3 to TRBJ2-7, with 11 nucleotides matching TRBD1. Trimming took 6 bases from V and 5 from J; bases not matched to a gene: 3. This CDR3 is built from 13 residues. The V gene's germline CDR1 is ENHRY and CDR2 SYGVKD. This CDR3 is CAIRDRGQDEQYF. DNA for the CDR3: TGTGCCATCAGGGACAGGGGGCAGGACGAGCAGTACTTC.

V and J are TRBV9 and TRBJ2-2, with TRBD2 matching 10 bases. CDR3 length: 15 residues. The germline V gene has CDR1 SGDLS and CDR2 YYNGEE. V was pared by 0 bases and J by 4 bases, with 0 bases of the junction left unmatched. For the CDR3, the DNA is TGTGCCAGCAGCGTAGGACTAGCGGGCACCGGGGAGCTGTTTTTT. It yields the protein CASSVGLAGTGELFF.

This clone was detected only once. The chain has TRBV3-1 (or the pseudogene TRBV3-2) and TRBJ2-3, with TRBD2 identical over 11 bases. V was clipped by 4 bases and J by 3 bases; unmatched bases: 3. The germline CDR1 and CDR2 sequences are LGHDT and YNNKEL (reference sequence). This CDR3 spans 15 amino acids. The CDR3 protein is CASSPLAGVTDTQYF. CDR3 DNA sequence: TGTGCCAGCAGCCCACTAGCGGGAGTTACAGATACGCAGTATTTT.

The chain links TRBV19 to TRBJ1-4; 8 nucleotides match TRBD1. This CDR3 spans 15 amino acids. Germline-derived CDR1 and CDR2 are LNHDA and SQIVND (reference sequence). The V gene end was trimmed by 6 bases and the J gene end by 8 bases; junction bases not matched to a gene: 11. CDR3 DNA sequence: TGTGCCAGTAGGACCCGGACAGGGAAGGAAGAAAAACTGTTTTTT. It codes for CASRTRTGKEEKLFF. Full variable domain (missing parts from reference TRBV19 and TRBJ1-4): DGGITQSPKYLFRKEGQNVTLSCEQNLNHDAMYWYRQDPGQGLRLIYYSQIVNDFQKGDIAEGYSVSREKKESFPLTVTSAQKNPTAFYLCASRTRTGKEEKLFFGSGTQLSVL.

This chain connects TRBV9 to TRBJ1-3; D unresolved. The CDR3 is 14 residues long. Germline assignment: CDR1 SGDLS and CDR2 YYNGEE. The V end was cut by 2 bases, the J end by 0 bases, with 6 bases between. CDR3 nucleotides: TGTGCCAGCAGCGTTGGCAGCTCTGGAAACACCATATATTTT. Protein sequence: CASSVGSSGNTIYF. Variable domain in full (rest from reference TRBV9 and TRBJ1-3): DSGVTQTPKHLITATGQRVTLRCSPRSGDLSVYWYQQSLDQGLQFLIQYYNGEERAKGNILERFSAQQFPDLHSELNLSSLELGDSALYFCASSVGSSGNTIYFGEGSWLTVV.

The chain recombines TRBV9 with TRBJ2-2, with 8 bases that match TRBD1. The germline gives CDR1 SGDLS, CDR2 YYNGEE. The CDR3 totals 16 residues. The V gene end was trimmed by 4 bases and the J gene end by 4 bases; junction bases not matched to a gene: 9. CDR3 protein: CASSTDRGRATGELFF. In nucleotides, the CDR3 is TGTGCCAGCAGCACCGACAGGGGAAGGGCCACCGGGGAGCTGTTTTTT.

This sequence joins TRBV5-1 and TRBJ2-7; weak D call: TRBD2 (6 bases). CDR3 length: 15 amino acids. Germline values: CDR1 SGHRS, CDR2 YFSETQ. The V and J ends lost 2 bases and 0 bases respectively, with 12 bases between them. The CDR3 DNA reads as TGCGCCAGCAGCTTCACCGCGGGGAGCTCCTACGAGCAGTACTTC. The encoded protein is CASSFTAGSSYEQYF.

The chain joins TRBV29-1 to TRBJ1-2; D might be TRBD1 (5 bases). This CDR3 spans 12 amino acids. Between the trimmed V and J ends, which lost 5 bases and 8 bases, there was a span of 15 bases. Germline CDR1 SQVTM, CDR2 ANQGSEA. The CDR3 DNA reads as TGCAGCGTTATGCCCAGGGAGGACGGCTACACCTTC. This codes for CSVMPREDGYTF.

In DNA form, the CDR3 reads TGTGCCAGTAGTCTAACGCTACAGGGGGTTTGGGAAAAACTGTTTTTT. It yields the protein CASSLTLQGVWEKLFF. The V call is TRBV19, the J call TRBJ1-4, with 8 bases matching TRBD1. CDR3 length: 16 amino acids. The germline gives CDR1 LNHDA, CDR2 SQIVND (reference sequence). V lost 5 bases and J lost 8; bases outside the gene matches: 13.

The V call is TRBV19, the J call TRBJ2-5; D perhaps matches TRBD1 (6 bases). V was shortened by 8 bases and J by 5 bases, with 15 bases between the two germline ends. CDR1 and CDR2 (germline): LNHDA, SQIVND (reference sequence). This CDR3 is built from 13 residues. CDR3 residues: CASQKGGQETQYF. The DNA of the CDR3 is TGTGCCAGTCAAAAAGGGGGTCAGGAGACCCAGTACTTC.

V and J are TRBV5-6 and TRBJ1-3, with TRBD1 matching 7 bases. This CDR3 has 16 amino acids. CDR1 and CDR2 from the germline V gene are SGHDT and YYEEEE. J was trimmed by 8 bases and V by 4 bases; bases with no gene match: 15. CDR3 region: CASSPRRTGTAHTIYF. Written as DNA, the CDR3 is TGTGCCAGCAGCCCCCGGAGGACCGGGACAGCGCACACCATATATTTT.

The rearrangement links TRBV24-1 to TRBJ2-3; the match to TRBD1 covers 10 bases. The CDR3 spans 19 residues. Germline CDR1 KGHDR, CDR2 SFDVKD. Trimming removed 1 base from V and 0 bases from J; junction bases left unmatched: 9. Here the CDR3 reads CATSDLRDRGAVSTDTQYF. CDR3 DNA: TGTGCCACCAGTGATTTACGGGACAGGGGTGCGGTTAGCACAGATACGCAGTATTTT.

Only one count was recorded for this clone. The chain uses TRBV4-1 and TRBJ2-7; TRBD2 matches 9 bases. This CDR3 region has 17 residues. Germline V gene sequence: CDR1 MGHRA, CDR2 YSYEKL. With 0 bases clipped from V and 2 bases from J, the junction kept 8 bases outside the gene matches. CDR3 in DNA: TGCGCCAGCAGCCAAGAACTAGCGGGTGATCCCCCCTACGAGCAGTACTTC. Its translation: CASSQELAGDPPYEQYF.

The V call is TRBV5-3, the J call TRBJ1-2, with D maybe TRBD1 (6 bases). TRBV5-3 is assigned to the ORF class and has an uncertain function. V was cut by 8 bases and J by 8 bases, with 22 bases left in between. This CDR3 contains 14 residues. The CDR3 reads CARAGRGAQAGYTF. DNA for the CDR3: TGTGCCAGGGCGGGGCGGGGGGCACAAGCGGGCTACACCTTC.

The chain combines TRBV4-2 with TRBJ2-2; 8 positions match TRBD2. V trimming: 1 base; J trimming: 3 bases; junction bases outside the gene matches: 4. The germline gives CDR1 LGHNA, CDR2 YNFKEQ. The CDR3 is 16 amino acids. This CDR3 is CASSQVGLADTGELFF. The CDR3 DNA reads TGTGCCAGCAGCCAAGTAGGACTAGCAGACACCGGGGAGCTGTTTTTT.

The chain uses TRBV21-1 and TRBJ2-3; the DNA was not compared with TRBD1, the D call given in the table. TRBV21-1 is described as a pseudogene. The CDR3 totals 16 residues. This chain's CDR3 is CASSKVRTVSTDTQYF. The CDR3, as DNA: TGTGCCAGCAGCAAAGTTCGGACAGTGAGCACAGATACGCAGTATTTT.

The chain combines TRBV5-1 with TRBJ1-5; D remains ambiguous. CDR1 SGHRS and CDR2 YFSETQ come from the germline V gene. Trimming took off 1 base at V and 5 bases at J, with 7 bases between the two ends. The CDR3 totals 13 residues. CDR3 residues: CASSLNQDQPQHF. The CDR3 coding sequence is TGCGCCAGCAGCTTGAACCAGGATCAGCCCCAGCATTTT.

The J gene is TRBJ2-5, the V gene TRBV18; D is perhaps TRBD1 (6 bases). Per germline, CDR1 KGHSH and CDR2 LQKENI. The CDR3 extends over 13 amino acids. V was cut by 4 bases and J by 5 bases, with 11 bases left in between. The CDR3 DNA sequence: TGTGCCAGCTCACGTACAGGGTGGGAGACCCAGTACTTC. Translation: CASSRTGWETQYF.